This entry describes one T cell receptor (beta chain). The V gene's germline CDR1 is SGHNT and CDR2 YYREEE (reference sequence). V was trimmed by 1 base and J by 6 bases, leaving 11 bases between them. The CDR3 runs 13 residues. This record belongs to a study of patients and donors after allogeneic stem cell transplantation. TCRdb reprocessed the RT-PCR reads via MiXCR and lists one record per CDR3 protein. The sample holds over 2,000 distinct CDR3 sequences, 30% seen once. What was sequenced was blood, either unsorted or a sorted T cell fraction (not recorded which). This clonotype was sampled from a human donor who was either an allogeneic HSCT recipient or a stem cell or donor lymphocyte infusion donor (not recorded which). It is not recorded whose cells these are; they may come from a transplant donor. This chain uses TRBV5-4 with TRBJ2-7, with D possibly matching TRBD2 (6 bases). Here the CDR3 DNA reads TGTGCCAGCAGCTTGCCTAGCGTCCCCGAGCAGTACTTC. Its protein is CASSLPSVPEQYF.